The clone carrying this T cell receptor beta chain was seen many times. Its specificity is not known. Germline CDR1 LGHDT, CDR2 YNNKEL (reference sequence). The ends were cut back, 5 bases at V and 6 bases at J, with 13 bases in the middle. The CDR3 consists of 14 residues. MiXCR was run by TCRdb on the 5' RACE reads, yielding one entry per CDR3 protein. The top ten clones hold more than 0.75% of a sample with hundreds of thousands of distinct CDR3 sequences, less than 10% of them seen once. This sample was taken from a study of identical twins. Whole-study results and caveats: Reduced insertions were recorded for abundant cord blood beta clonotypes, with no such pattern in memory repertoires.

These data were also filed under a second study, of yellow fever vaccine responses in identical twins.

The sample was PBMCs. This receptor was obtained from a woman aged 18 to 35 in good health. The chain links TRBV3-1 to TRBJ1-4; D may be TRBD1 (6 bases). This CDR3 reads CASSARGADEKLFF. The CDR3 DNA reads as TGTGCCAGCAGCGCGCGGGGGGCGGATGAAAAACTGTTTTTT.